This entry concerns a single T cell receptor beta chain. The clone's antigen remains unknown. Per-base qualities were not stored, and no clone one base away is much larger. Measured from the cysteine to the phenylalanine, the CDR3 is 13 residues long. Only CDR3 DNA is held: 39 bases, read in frame from base 1. From a lookup of the germline V gene, CDR1 and CDR2 are SNHLY and FYNNEI. Trimming takes 8 bases from V and 6 bases from J, and the germline ends sit 13 bases apart. This sample is drawn from a study of early T cells in non-severe SARS-CoV-2 infection (dated by TCRdb to the early 2020s). A note on the overall study: Because TCR sequencing relied on bulk RNA taken from unsorted whole blood, pairing of alpha and beta chains was not possible.

This was a case-control study nested in a cohort of healthcare workers in London, UK, who had nasopharyngeal swab PCR tests and blood samples taken every week. Healthcare workers were enrolled in the week of the UK lockdown, from 23 to 31 March 2020, and were followed every week for up to about 16 weeks. Libraries came from 5' RACE. Sequencing relied on a NextSeq 500. Unique molecular identifiers were attached to individual cDNA molecules in the TCR library protocol so that sequencing error and PCR bias could be corrected. Both TCR alpha and beta chains were sequenced, and tight co-correlation was observed between alpha and beta sequence abundances in each sample. The study's processing was this. Decombinator V4 was used to annotate TCR sequences for V gene, J gene and CDR3. Expanded TCRs were defined as changing significantly between any two time points under a Poisson model with p below 0.0001. TCR abundances were normalised to the total number of TCRs sequenced in each sample and reported as counts per million. TRAV1-2 paired with TRAJ12, TRAJ20 or TRAJ33 defined MAIT TCRs, while TRAV10 paired with TRAJ18 defined iNKT TCRs. A search of VDJdb, accessed on 1 November 2021, was run for TCRs annotated to CMV, EBV and SARS-CoV-2, with TCRs annotated for multiple antigens excluded. Starting from the raw public reads, TCRdb applied fastp trimming at Q25, assembled clones with MiXCR and retained in-frame beta chains. Under each unique CDR3 protein, matching rows form one entry showing the most common genes and DNA. These V and J calls are TCRdb output, not the study's own analysis. The sample contains some 80,000 distinct CDR3 sequences, more than 9% of them found a single time. The top ten clones comprise approximately 8% of the sample.

The full study reports these points: VDJdb matching was skewed toward anti-spike CD8 responses and likely underestimated virus-specific expansions, missing private and CD4 specificities.

The specimen was whole blood, collected at baseline. This receptor was obtained from an adult who was a healthcare worker with PCR-confirmed SARS-CoV-2 infection or an uninfected control (not recorded which). Recombination joined TRBV2 with TRBJ2-2; a confident D gene designation cannot be given. In nucleotides, the sequence is TGTGCCAGCTCGGGTACCCACGCCGGGGAGCTGTTTTTT. Translated, this gives CASSGTHAGELFF.